What follows is one T cell receptor beta chain and its context. With 0 bases removed from V and 4 bases from J, the gap between germline ends came to 11 bases. The CDR3 loop spans 15 amino acids. From germline, CDR1 is SGHRS and CDR2 YFSETQ. The time point is: sample taken at primary tumor resection. Whole RNA came from tumor, nontumor lung or frozen PBMC and was sequenced without being sorted. The sample comes from a study of spatial heterogeneity in lung cancer. In TCRdb, the 5' RACE reads were re-called with MiXCR into one record per CDR3 protein. Of about 39,000 distinct CDR3 sequences listed, 4.5% to 6% are singletons.

The chain recombines TRBV5-1 with TRBJ1-3, with D possibly being TRBD1 (6 bases). This specimen consisted of PBMCs, obtained at surgery. This sequence originates from a male donor with early-stage non-small cell lung cancer. The CDR3 sequence: CASSLARGPGNTIYF. The CDR3 nucleotides are TGCGCCAGCAGCTTGGCCCGGGGGCCGGGAAACACCATATATTTT.